This TCR beta chain was identified in a study of blood T cell repertoires in COVID-19. Study at large: Sources were T cells, B-cell-depleted T cells, or PBMCs; the material itself was cDNA or gDNA.

CDR3 length equals 16 residues. Germline V gives CDR1 SGHNT, CDR2 YYREEE (reference sequence). V lost 4 bases and J lost 1; bases outside the gene matches: 5. Sequencing was performed with immunoSEQ multiplex PCR; in TCRdb, only in-frame clones are kept and a portion is missing. The data show a few hundred thousand clones, 70% to 90% seen once. This clonotype was obtained from a woman aged 70-85 years with acute or convalescent COVID-19. The rearrangement uses TRBV5-4 and TRBJ2-2; 9 bases fit TRBD1. The sequencing input was peripheral blood. The CDR3 here is CASSRRDRENTGELFF. DNA of the CDR3: TGTGCCAGCAGCCGCCGGGACAGGGAGAACACCGGGGAGCTGTTTTTT.